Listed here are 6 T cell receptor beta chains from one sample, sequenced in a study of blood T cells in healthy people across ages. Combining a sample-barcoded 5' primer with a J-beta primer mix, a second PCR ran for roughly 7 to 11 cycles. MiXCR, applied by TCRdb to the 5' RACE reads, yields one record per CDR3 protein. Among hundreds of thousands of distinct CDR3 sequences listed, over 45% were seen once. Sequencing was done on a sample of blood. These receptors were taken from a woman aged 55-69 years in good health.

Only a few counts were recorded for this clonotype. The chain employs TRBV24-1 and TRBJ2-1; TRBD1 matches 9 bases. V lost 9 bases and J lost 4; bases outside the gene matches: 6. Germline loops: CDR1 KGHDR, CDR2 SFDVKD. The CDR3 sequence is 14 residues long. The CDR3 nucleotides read TGTGCCACCTCCGGGACAGGGAATTACAATGAGCAGTTCTTC. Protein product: CATSGTGNYNEQFF.

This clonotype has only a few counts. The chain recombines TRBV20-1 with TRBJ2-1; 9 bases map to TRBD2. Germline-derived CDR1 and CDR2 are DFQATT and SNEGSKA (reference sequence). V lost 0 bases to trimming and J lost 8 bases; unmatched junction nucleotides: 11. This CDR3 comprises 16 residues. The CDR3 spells CSARDLPSGRPHEQFF. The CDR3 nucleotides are TGCAGTGCTAGAGATCTCCCCAGCGGGAGGCCCCATGAGCAGTTCTTC.

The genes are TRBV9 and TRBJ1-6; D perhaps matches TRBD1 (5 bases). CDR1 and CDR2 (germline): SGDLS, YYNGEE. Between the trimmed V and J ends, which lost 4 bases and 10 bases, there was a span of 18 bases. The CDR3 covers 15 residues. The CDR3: CASSPASWGTSPLHF. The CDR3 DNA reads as TGTGCCAGCAGCCCCGCTAGTTGGGGGACGTCACCCCTCCACTTT.

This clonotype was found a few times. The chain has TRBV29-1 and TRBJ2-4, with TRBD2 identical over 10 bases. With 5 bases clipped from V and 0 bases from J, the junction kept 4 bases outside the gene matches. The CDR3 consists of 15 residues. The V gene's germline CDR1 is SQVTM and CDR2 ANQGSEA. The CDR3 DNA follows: TGCAGCGTTCGGCCTAGCGGGGGAGCCAAAAACATTCAGTACTTC. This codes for CSVRPSGGAKNIQYF.

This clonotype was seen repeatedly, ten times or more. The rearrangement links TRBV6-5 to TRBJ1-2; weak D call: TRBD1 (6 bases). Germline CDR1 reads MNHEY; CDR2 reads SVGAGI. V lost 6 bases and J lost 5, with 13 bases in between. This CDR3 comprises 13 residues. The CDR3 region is CASRDPGVYGYTF. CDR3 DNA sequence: TGTGCCAGCAGAGATCCAGGGGTTTATGGCTACACCTTC.

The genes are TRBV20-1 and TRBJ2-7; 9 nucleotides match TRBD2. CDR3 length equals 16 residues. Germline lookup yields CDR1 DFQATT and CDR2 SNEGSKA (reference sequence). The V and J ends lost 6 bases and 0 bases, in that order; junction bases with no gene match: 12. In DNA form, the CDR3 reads TGCAGTGCGGAACTAGCGGGTGGACCCTTCTCCTACGAGCAGTACTTC. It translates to CSAELAGGPFSYEQYF.